Below are 20 T cell receptor beta chains sequenced from a single sample in a study of blood T cell repertoires in COVID-19. Produced via immunoSEQ multiplex PCR; TCRdb's table is partial and in-frame only. This sample has approximately 440,000 clones, with about nine tenths found just once. Sample: PBMCs or T cells enriched from blood (not recorded which). These receptor sequences come from a woman aged 18 to 35 who had recovered from COVID-19.

This rearrangement joins TRBV11-2 to TRBJ1-6, with D perhaps TRBD1 (6 bases). The germline V gene encodes CDR1 SGHAT and CDR2 FQNNGV. V lost 5 bases and J 5 bases, leaving 10 bases between the germline ends. This CDR3 contains 14 residues. The chain's CDR3 is CASSGQSHNSPLHF. In DNA, the CDR3 is TGTGCCAGCAGCGGACAGTCCCATAATTCACCCCTCCACTTT. The full variable domain, its missing parts supplied by reference TRBV11-2 and TRBJ1-6, is EAGVAQSPRYKIIEKRQSVAFWCNPISGHATLYWYQQILGQGPKLLIQFQNNGVVDDSQLPKDRFSAERLKGVDSTLKIQPAKLEDSAVYLCASSGQSHNSPLHFGNGTRLTVT.

The chain is built from TRBV7-9 and TRBJ2-5; the D gene is possibly TRBD1 (6 bases). V lost 3 bases and J lost 2, with 7 bases in between. CDR1 SEHNR and CDR2 FQNEAQ come from the germline V gene (reference sequence). This CDR3 is built from 13 residues. CDR3 bases: TGTGCCAGCAGCTTGGGGGCTCAAGAGACCCAGTACTTC. Translation: CASSLGAQETQYF.

The chain has TRBV15 and TRBJ2-7; TRBD1 matches at 10 bases. Trimming at V came to 5 bases and at J to 0 bases, leaving 1 base not matched to a gene. The CDR3 extends over 14 amino acids. CDR1 is LNHNV, CDR2 YYDKDF, per germline (reference sequence). As DNA, the CDR3 is TGTGCCACCAGCGGACAGGGGGGCTCCTACGAGCAGTACTTC. It specifies CATSGQGGSYEQYF.

This chain's CDR3 is CASSLDRTAQYF. The CDR3 DNA reads as TGTGCCAGCAGCTTAGATCGTACGGCGCAGTATTTT. The V and J genes are TRBV7-2 and TRBJ2-3, with no clear D. V lost 1 base and J 10 bases, leaving 9 bases between the germline ends. Germline V CDR1 and CDR2: SGHTA, FQGNSA. This CDR3 has 12 residues. Full variable domain (rest looked up from reference TRBV7-2 and TRBJ2-3): GAGVSQSPSNKVTEKGKDVELRCDPISGHTALYWYRQSLGQGLEFLIYFQGNSAPDKSGLPSDRFSAERTGGSVSTLTIQRTQQEDSAVYLCASSLDRTAQYFGPGTRLTVL.

The J gene is TRBJ2-1, the V gene TRBV28; 7 bases agree with TRBD1. The V gene end was trimmed by 5 bases and the J gene end by 2 bases; junction bases not matched to a gene: 3. CDR1 and CDR2 (germline): MDHEN, SYDVKM. This CDR3 region has 14 residues. This CDR3 reads CASSIDRAYNEQFF. Written as DNA, the CDR3 is TGTGCCAGCAGTATCGACAGGGCCTACAATGAGCAGTTCTTC.

This rearrangement joins TRBV7-5 to TRBJ2-3; the table calls TRBD2, which could not be checked here. TRBV7-5 is termed a pseudogene. This CDR3 has 16 residues. The DNA of the CDR3 is TGTGCCAGAAGCCCCGAGGGAGGGCAGGGGCCCGATACGCAGTATTTT. Translating it yields CARSPEGGQGPDTQYF.

The CDR3 region has the DNA TGCGCCAGCAGCCGTCACAGGTCAGACAATGAGCAGTTCTTC. Encoded protein: CASSRHRSDNEQFF. The chain is built from TRBV4-1 and TRBJ2-1; possible D gene TRBD1, 5 bases. The germline V gene has CDR1 MGHRA and CDR2 YSYEKL. Trimming took off 4 bases at V and 5 bases at J, with 12 bases between the two ends. CDR3 length equals 14 residues.

V is TRBV15 and J is TRBJ1-2; no clear D gene. The germline CDR1 and CDR2 sequences are LNHNV and YYDKDF (reference sequence). This CDR3 has 15 amino acids. V lost 1 base to trimming and J lost 1 base, with 10 bases between them. This chain's CDR3 is CATSRAPGDNYGYTF. CDR3 DNA sequence: TGTGCCACCAGCAGAGCACCCGGGGATAACTATGGCTACACCTTC.

V is TRBV14 and J is TRBJ2-2; D is undetermined. Trimming removed 3 bases from V and 0 bases from J, with 2 bases in between. CDR1 and CDR2 (germline): SGHDN, FVKESK. The CDR3 loop spans 13 amino acids. The CDR3 sequence: CASSHTNTGELFF. Written as DNA, the CDR3 is TGTGCCAGCAGCCATACGAACACCGGGGAGCTGTTTTTT. The complete variable domain, with remaining parts taken from reference TRBV14 and TRBJ2-2, reads EAGVTQFPSHSVIEKGQTVTLRCDPISGHDNLYWYRRVMGKEIKFLLHFVKESKQDESGMPNNRFLAERTGGTYSTLKVQPAELEDSGVYFCASSHTNTGELFFGEGSRLTVL.

This clone was observed once. The chain is built from TRBV28 and TRBJ1-6; 8 bases match TRBD1. Per the germline V gene, CDR1 is MDHEN and CDR2 is SYDVKM. The V segment lost 3 bases and the J segment 10 bases; nucleotides outside the gene matches: 17. This CDR3 contains 18 residues. CDR3 in DNA: TGTGCCAGCAGTTTCCCGACTCCCCGGGACAGGTTAGGATCACCCCTCCACTTT. This sequence encodes CASSFPTPRDRLGSPLHF. The whole variable domain, filled in from reference TRBV28 and TRBJ1-6, reads DVKVTQSSRYLVKRTGEKVFLECVQDMDHENMFWYRQDPGLGLRLIYFSYDVKMKEKGDIPEGYSVSREKKERFSLILESASTNQTSMYLCASSFPTPRDRLGSPLHFGNGTRLTVT.

The chain uses TRBV5-6 and TRBJ1-1; D gene ambiguous. The CDR3 has 12 residues. CDR1 is SGHDT and CDR2 is YYEEEE in the germline V gene. The V end lost 0 bases, the J end lost 11 bases, and 11 bases lay between the germline ends. DNA for the CDR3: TGTGCCAGCAGCTTGGATACCGATCGGGCTTTCTTT. Translation gives CASSLDTDRAFF. Based on the CDR3 plus reference TRBV5-6 and TRBJ1-1, the full variable domain is DAGVTQSPTHLIKTRGQQVTLRCSPKSGHDTVSWYQQALGQGPQFIFQYYEEEERQRGNFPDRFSGHQFPNYSSELNVNALLLGDSALYLCASSLDTDRAFFGQGTRLTVV.

Only one count was recorded for this clone. V gene TRBV30 combines with J gene TRBJ2-1; no definite D call. The V gene lost 0 bases and the J gene lost 7 bases, with 22 bases spanning the gap. This CDR3 is 17 amino acids long. Germline CDR1 is GTSNPN and CDR2 is SVGIG (reference sequence). The CDR3 region is CAWSVPRYLRVLNEQFF. In DNA form, the CDR3 reads TGTGCCTGGAGTGTACCGCGATATCTCCGGGTATTAAATGAGCAGTTCTTC.

Concerning this clone itself: The sample contains more than one DNA sequence encoding this CDR3. This chain uses TRBV24-1 with TRBJ1-5, with D unclear. Germline lookup yields CDR1 KGHDR and CDR2 SFDVKD. V lost 4 bases, J lost 0 bases, and 6 bases lay in between. The length of the CDR3 is 14 residues. The CDR3 DNA follows: TGTGCCACCAGTGAAGCCGGTAGCAATCAGCCCCAGCATTTT. Protein product: CATSEAGSNQPQHF.

The chain combines TRBV5-6 with TRBJ1-5; 8 nucleotides line up with TRBD1. Per germline, CDR1 SGHDT and CDR2 YYEEEE. CDR3 length equals 13 residues. V shed 4 bases, J shed 4 bases, and the junction held 1 base outside the gene matches. CDR3 residues: CASSQGANQPQHF. The CDR3 DNA reads TGTGCCAGCAGCCAGGGGGCTAATCAGCCCCAGCATTTT.

The gene calls are TRBV5-4 and TRBJ2-7, with D tentatively TRBD2 (7 bases). The CDR3 has 14 residues. V was clipped by 4 bases and J by 6 bases, with 17 bases between them. CDR1 and CDR2 from the germline V gene are SGHNT and YYREEE (reference sequence). CDR3 sequence reads: CASSPGGRGSEQYF. Here the CDR3 DNA reads TGTGCCAGCAGCCCTGGGGGGAGGGGGTCCGAGCAGTACTTC.

The chain is built from TRBV9 and TRBJ1-6, with 7 bases matching TRBD1. Germline assignment: CDR1 SGDLS and CDR2 YYNGEE. The V gene end was trimmed by 3 bases and the J gene end by 10 bases; junction bases not matched to a gene: 7. This CDR3 is built from 14 residues. The CDR3: CASSARDSGSPLHF. The CDR3 DNA follows: TGTGCCAGCAGCGCGAGGGACAGCGGCTCACCCCTCCACTTT. The entire variable domain, with the rest obtained from reference TRBV9 and TRBJ1-6, is as follows: DSGVTQTPKHLITATGQRVTLRCSPRSGDLSVYWYQQSLDQGLQFLIQYYNGEERAKGNILERFSAQQFPDLHSELNLSSLELGDSALYFCASSARDSGSPLHFGNGTRLTVT.

This chain joins TRBV4-2 and TRBJ1-2, with 7 bases lining up with TRBD1. Germline V gene data show CDR1 as LGHNA and CDR2 as YNFKEQ. This CDR3 comprises 16 residues. The J segment lost 1 base and the V segment lost 0 bases, leaving 5 bases of the junction unmatched. CDR3 sequence reads: CASSQDGGQNNYGYTF. The CDR3 DNA reads TGTGCCAGCAGCCAAGATGGGGGACAGAATAACTATGGCTACACCTTC.

A single count supports this clone. V is TRBV20-1 and J is TRBJ1-2; no clear D gene. The germline CDR1 and CDR2 sequences are DFQATT and SNEGSKA (reference sequence). This CDR3 is 11 amino acids long. Trimming took 6 bases from V and 6 from J, leaving 11 bases between them. Here the CDR3 reads CSALFADGYTF. The CDR3 nucleotides are TGCAGTGCCCTATTTGCGGATGGCTACACCTTC.

The genes are TRBV5-1 and TRBJ1-5; D possibly corresponds to TRBD1 (6 bases). V lost 3 bases to trimming and J lost 4 bases, with 14 bases between them. CDR1 and CDR2 (germline): SGHRS, YFSETQ. The CDR3 contains 15 residues. The chain's CDR3 is CASSSGGASNQPQHF. The CDR3 region has the DNA TGCGCCAGCAGCTCCGGGGGGGCTTCTAATCAGCCCCAGCATTTT.

The rearrangement links TRBV28 to TRBJ2-2; 9 bases fit TRBD1. The junction had 10 bases not matched to a gene; V was cut back by 2 bases and J by 3 bases. The CDR3 covers 18 residues. CDR1 is MDHEN and CDR2 is SYDVKM in the germline V gene. CDR3 nucleotide sequence: TGTGCCAGCAGTTTACAATTACAGGGGGCGCGGGACACCGGGGAGCTGTTTTTT. Amino acids: CASSLQLQGARDTGELFF.